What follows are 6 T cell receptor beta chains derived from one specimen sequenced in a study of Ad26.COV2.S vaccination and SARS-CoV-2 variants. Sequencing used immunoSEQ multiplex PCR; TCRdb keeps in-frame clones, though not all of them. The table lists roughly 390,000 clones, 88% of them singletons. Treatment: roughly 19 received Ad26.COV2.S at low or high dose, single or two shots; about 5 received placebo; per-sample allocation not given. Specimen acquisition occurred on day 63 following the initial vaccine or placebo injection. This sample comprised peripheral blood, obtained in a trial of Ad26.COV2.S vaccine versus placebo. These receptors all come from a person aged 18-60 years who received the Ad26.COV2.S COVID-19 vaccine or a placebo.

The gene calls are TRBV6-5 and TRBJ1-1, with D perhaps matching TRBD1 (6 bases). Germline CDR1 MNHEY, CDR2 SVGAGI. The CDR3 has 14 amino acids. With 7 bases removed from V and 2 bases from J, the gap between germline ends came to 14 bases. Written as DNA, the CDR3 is TGTGCCAGCACTCCGGGACACATTAACACTGAAGCTTTCTTT. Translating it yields CASTPGHINTEAFF.

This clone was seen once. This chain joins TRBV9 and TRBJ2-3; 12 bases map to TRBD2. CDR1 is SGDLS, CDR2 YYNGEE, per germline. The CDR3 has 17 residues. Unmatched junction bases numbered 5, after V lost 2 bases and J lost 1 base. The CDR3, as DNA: TGTGCCAGCAGCGTTACTAGCGGGGGGCAGGGCACAGATACGCAGTATTTT. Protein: CASSVTSGGQGTDTQYF.

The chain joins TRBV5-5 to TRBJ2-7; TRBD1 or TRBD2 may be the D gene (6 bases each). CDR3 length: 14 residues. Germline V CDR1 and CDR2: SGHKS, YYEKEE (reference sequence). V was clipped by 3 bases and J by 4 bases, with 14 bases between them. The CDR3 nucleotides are TGTGCCAGCAGCTCACAGGGAGGCACATACGAGCAGTACTTC. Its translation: CASSSQGGTYEQYF.

The CDR3 region has the DNA TGCGCCAGCAGCCAGACCAAACCTGGCGGGGGGGTTACCGGGGAGCTGTTTTTT. Its translation is CASSQTKPGGGVTGELFF. The V and J genes are TRBV4-3 and TRBJ2-2; 9 bases agree with TRBD2. With 3 bases clipped from V and 5 bases from J, the junction kept 13 bases outside the gene matches. The CDR3 is 18 amino acids. Germline CDR1 is LGHNA and CDR2 is YSLEER.

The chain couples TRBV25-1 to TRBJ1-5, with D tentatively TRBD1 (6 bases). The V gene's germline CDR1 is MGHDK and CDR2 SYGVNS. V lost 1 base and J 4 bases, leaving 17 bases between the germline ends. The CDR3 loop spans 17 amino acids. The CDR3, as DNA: TGTGCCAGCAGTGAATCGGGGATGGGGGCCGTTAATCAGCCCCAGCATTTT. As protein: CASSESGMGAVNQPQHF.

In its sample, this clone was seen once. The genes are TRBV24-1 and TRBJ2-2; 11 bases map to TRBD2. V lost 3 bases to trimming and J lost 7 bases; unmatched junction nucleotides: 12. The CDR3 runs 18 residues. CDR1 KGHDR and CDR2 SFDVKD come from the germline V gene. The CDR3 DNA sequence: TGTGCCACCAGTGATCCCCCTAGCGGGGGGAATCATATCGGGGAGCTGTTTTTT. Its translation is CATSDPPSGGNHIGELFF.